These T cell receptor beta chains were read from a single sample in a study of blood T cell repertoires in COVID-19. The method was immunoSEQ multiplex PCR; TCRdb's version includes in-frame clones alone and lacks a portion of them. The sample yields roughly 170,000 clones, around nine tenths seen once. Sequences were obtained from peripheral blood. The receptors originated from a woman between 18 and 30 years old who had recovered from COVID-19. Each CDR3 is given with its conserved first and last residue. Each record gives: D gene, V gene, clone size, J gene, CDR3 protein, CDR3 DNA. The D gene is left open where the match is weak. Clone size is shown for a subset of rows, as once, few, many or a class of expanded clone.

-,TRBV5-4,once,TRBJ2-1,CASSLRRSGSGLDEQFF,TGTGCCAGCAGCTTGCGCCGTTCAGGTAGTGGGTTAGATGAGCAGTTCTTC
-,TRBV29-1,once,TRBJ2-7,CSVEGSAYEQYF,TGCAGCGTTGAAGGGAGCGCCTACGAGCAGTACTTC
-,TRBV6-5,-,TRBJ1-5,CASSYSTEGGQPQHF,TGTGCCAGCAGTTACTCGACGGAAGGCGGTCAGCCCCAGCATTTT
-,TRBV27,-,TRBJ2-1,CASSSVPPSARTNNEQFF,TGTGCCAGCAGTTCTGTCCCTCCTAGCGCCCGAACCAACAATGAGCAGTTCTTC
-,TRBV5-4,-,TRBJ2-5,CASSFSTGREYF,TGTGCCAGCAGCTTTTCTACAGGGCGGGAGTACTTC
TRBD1,TRBV5-1,-,TRBJ1-6,CASSLVRQGAMSSYNSPLHF,TGCGCCAGCAGCTTGGTTCGGCAGGGGGCAATGAGCTCCTATAATTCACCCCTCCACTTT
-,TRBV5-4,-,TRBJ2-3,CASSLGGYYTDTQYF,TGTGCCAGCAGCTTGGGCGGGTACTACACAGATACGCAGTATTTT
-,TRBV13,-,TRBJ2-5,CASSFLRSAQYF,TGTGCCAGCAGCTTTTTGCGGTCGGCCCAGTACTTC
TRBD2,TRBV30,-,TRBJ2-1,CAWHRSGRASSYNEQFF,TGTGCCTGGCACCGTAGCGGGAGGGCCTCTTCGTACAATGAGCAGTTCTTC
-,TRBV24-1,-,TRBJ2-7,CATSDSGISYEQYF,TGTGCCACCAGTGATTCAGGAATCTCCTACGAGCAGTACTTC
-,TRBV6-1,-,TRBJ2-4,CASSEGLLSNGHIQYF,TGTGCCAGCAGTGAAGGGCTGTTAAGTAATGGGCACATTCAGTACTTC
-,TRBV7-3,-,TRBJ2-6,CASSLNRLSSGANVLTF,TGTGCCAGCAGCTTGAACAGGCTATCCTCTGGGGCCAACGTCCTGACTTTC
-,TRBV2,-,TRBJ2-2,CASSDPGRTGELFF,TGTGCCAGCAGTGACCCAGGGCGGACCGGGGAGCTGTTTTTT
-,TRBV11-2,-,TRBJ2-5,CASSLEAETQYF,TGTGCCAGCAGCTTAGAGGCTGAGACCCAGTACTTC
TRBD2,TRBV14,-,TRBJ2-5,CASSRGLAGAYFQETQYF,TGTGCCAGCAGCCGTGGACTAGCGGGGGCCTATTTTCAAGAGACCCAGTACTTC
-,TRBV2,-,TRBJ2-7,CASSDGVGEQYF,TGTGCCAGCAGTGACGGGGTCGGGGAGCAGTACTTC
-,TRBV11-2,-,TRBJ1-1,CASSSDEGQLMAFF,TGTGCCAGCAGCTCAGATGAGGGACAATTGATGGCTTTCTTT
TRBD1,TRBV6-2/TRBV6-3,-,TRBJ1-1,CASSPSGQGNTEAFF,TGTGCCAGCAGCCCGTCGGGACAGGGGAACACTGAAGCTTTCTTT
-,TRBV6-4,-,TRBJ2-7,CASWGTTGSSYEQYF,TGTGCCAGCTGGGGGACGACAGGTTCATCCTACGAGCAGTACTTC
-,TRBV5-8,few,TRBJ1-2,CASKRAASRGYTF,TGTGCCAGCAAGCGGGCGGCCTCACGAGGCTACACCTTC
TRBD2,TRBV15,-,TRBJ2-3,CATSRDETSTDTQYF,TGTGCCACCAGCAGAGACGAGACTAGCACGGATACGCAGTATTTT
TRBD1,TRBV24-1,-,TRBJ2-5,CATSTQKTGRETQYF,TGTGCCACCAGTACCCAAAAGACAGGGCGAGAGACCCAGTACTTC
-,TRBV6-1,few,TRBJ2-7,CASSGQEHYEQYF,TGTGCCAGCAGTGGACAGGAGCACTACGAGCAGTACTTC
TRBD1,TRBV7-6,-,TRBJ2-3,CASSLRTGGTDTQYF,TGTGCCAGCAGCCTTAGGACAGGTGGGACAGATACGCAGTATTTT
-,TRBV5-1,-,TRBJ2-1,CASSLSAYNEQFF,TGCGCCAGCAGCTTGAGCGCCTACAATGAGCAGTTCTTC